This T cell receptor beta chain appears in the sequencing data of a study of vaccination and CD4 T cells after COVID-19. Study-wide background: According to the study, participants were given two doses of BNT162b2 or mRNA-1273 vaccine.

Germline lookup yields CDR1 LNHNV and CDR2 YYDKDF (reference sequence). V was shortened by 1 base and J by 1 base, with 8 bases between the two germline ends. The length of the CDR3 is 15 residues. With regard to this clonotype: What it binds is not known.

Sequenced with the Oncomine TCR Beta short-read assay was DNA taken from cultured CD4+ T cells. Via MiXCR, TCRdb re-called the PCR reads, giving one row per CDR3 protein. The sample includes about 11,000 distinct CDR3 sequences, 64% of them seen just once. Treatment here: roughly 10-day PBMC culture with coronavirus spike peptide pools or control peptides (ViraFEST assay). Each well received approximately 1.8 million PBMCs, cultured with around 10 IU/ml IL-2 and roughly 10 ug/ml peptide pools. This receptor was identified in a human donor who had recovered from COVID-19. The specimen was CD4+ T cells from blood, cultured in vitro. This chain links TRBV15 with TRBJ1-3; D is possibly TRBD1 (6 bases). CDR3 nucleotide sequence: TGTGCCACCAGCAGAGGGACAGTTTCTGGAAACACCATATATTTT. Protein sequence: CATSRGTVSGNTIYF.